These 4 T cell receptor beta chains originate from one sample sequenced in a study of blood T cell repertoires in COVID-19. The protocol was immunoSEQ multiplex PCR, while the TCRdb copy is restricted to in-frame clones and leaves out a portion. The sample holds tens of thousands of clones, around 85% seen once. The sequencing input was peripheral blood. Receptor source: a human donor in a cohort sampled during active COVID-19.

The CDR3 loop is CASSRTGLAGEDEQFF. CDR3 nucleotide sequence: TGCGCCAGCAGCCGTACCGGACTAGCGGGGGAGGATGAGCAGTTCTTC. The chain combines TRBV4-1 with TRBJ2-1; 13 bases align to TRBD2. CDR1 and CDR2 from the germline V gene are MGHRA and YSYEKL. Unmatched junction bases numbered 8, after V lost 4 bases and J lost 8 bases. The CDR3 has 16 amino acids.

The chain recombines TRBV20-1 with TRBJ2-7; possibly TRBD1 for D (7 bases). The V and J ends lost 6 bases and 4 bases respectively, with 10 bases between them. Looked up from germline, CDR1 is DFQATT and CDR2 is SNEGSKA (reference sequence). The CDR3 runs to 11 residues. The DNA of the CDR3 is TGCAGTGCCAGGGGGGAATACGAGCAGTACTTC. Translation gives CSARGEYEQYF.

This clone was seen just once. CDR3: CASSLAGGDRSRGYTF. CDR3 coding DNA: TGTGCCAGCAGCTTAGCAGGGGGGGACCGCTCCAGAGGCTACACCTTC. The rearrangement joins TRBV7-9 to TRBJ1-2, with D tentatively TRBD1 (6 bases). Trimming cost V 0 bases and J 8 bases, with 19 bases left between them. The CDR3 totals 16 residues. Germline CDR1 SEHNR, CDR2 FQNEAQ (reference sequence).

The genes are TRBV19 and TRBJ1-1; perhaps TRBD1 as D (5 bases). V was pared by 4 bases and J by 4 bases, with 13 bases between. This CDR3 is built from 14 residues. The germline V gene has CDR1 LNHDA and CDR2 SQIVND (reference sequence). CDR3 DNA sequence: TGTGCCAGTAGTAAAACGACAGTAGGCACTGAAGCTTTCTTT. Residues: CASSKTTVGTEAFF.